The 31 T cell receptor beta chains below were found in one sample sequenced in a study of blood T cell repertoires in COVID-19. Some clones are missing from TCRdb's copy, which holds only in-frame ones; the method was immunoSEQ multiplex PCR. The sample contains 250,000 to 300,000 clones, around 90% of which appear only once. The sample consisted of peripheral blood. The receptors stem from a woman aged 70-85 years with COVID-19, enrolled during active disease.

The rearrangement uses TRBV5-4 and TRBJ1-6, with 9 bases aligning to TRBD1. This CDR3 is 15 amino acids long. The J segment lost 5 bases and the V segment lost 2 bases, leaving 2 bases of the junction unmatched. Germline V gives CDR1 SGHNT, CDR2 YYREEE (reference sequence). The CDR3 bases are TGTGCCAGCAGCTTCCGGGACAGGGATAATTCACCCCTCCACTTT. The encoded protein is CASSFRDRDNSPLHF.

Only a few counts were recorded for this clone. This rearrangement joins TRBV28 to TRBJ2-7, with 7 bases lining up with TRBD1. V lost 6 bases and J lost 5; bases outside the gene matches: 13. The CDR3 spans 15 residues. The germline CDR1 and CDR2 sequences are MDHEN and SYDVKM. CDR3 sequence reads: CASRLPDRERNEQYF. The CDR3, as DNA: TGTGCCAGCAGACTCCCCGACAGGGAGAGGAACGAGCAGTACTTC.

The genes are TRBV4-2 and TRBJ1-2; unclear D gene. This CDR3 region has 17 residues. Germline CDR1 reads LGHNA; CDR2 reads YNFKEQ. The ends were cut back, 4 bases at V and 0 bases at J, with 18 bases in the middle. CDR3 residues: CASSPQWVGEANYGYTF. Here the CDR3 DNA reads TGTGCCAGCAGCCCTCAGTGGGTCGGGGAAGCTAACTATGGCTACACCTTC.

The chain recombines TRBV21-1 with TRBJ2-6; no DNA check was done on the table's D call, TRBD1. TRBV21-1 is reported as a pseudogene. The CDR3 covers 18 residues. DNA for the CDR3: TGTGCCAGCCGCCTTGAGGGACAGGGGGACGGAGGGGCCAACGTCCTGACTTTC. This sequence encodes CASRLEGQGDGGANVLTF.

The table lists this clone with a count of one. The chain combines TRBV9 with TRBJ2-7; the D gene is possibly TRBD2 (7 bases). V gave up 5 bases and J gave up 6 bases, with 12 bases separating them. CDR3 length: 12 residues. Per germline, CDR1 SGDLS and CDR2 YYNGEE. CDR3 DNA: TGTGCCAGCAGTACGGGGGGCAGCGAGCAGTACTTC. Translating it yields CASSTGGSEQYF.

The V gene is TRBV18, the J gene TRBJ2-7; the match to TRBD2 covers 9 bases. The CDR3 has 16 amino acids. Losses at the gene ends were 4 bases for V and 5 bases for J; bases not matched to a gene: 12. CDR1 is KGHSH, CDR2 LQKENI, per germline. CDR3 nucleotides: TGTGCCAGCTCACGACCCGGAGCGGGAGGCCCCCACGAGCAGTACTTC. It yields the protein CASSRPGAGGPHEQYF.

This sequence joins TRBV28 and TRBJ2-7, with D maybe TRBD1 (8 bases). The germline V gene has CDR1 MDHEN and CDR2 SYDVKM. The CDR3 loop spans 13 amino acids. The V end lost 8 bases, the J end lost 3 bases, and 14 bases lay between the germline ends. CDR3 protein: CASGRDRSYEQYF. The CDR3 coding sequence is TGTGCCAGCGGGAGGGACAGGAGCTACGAGCAGTACTTC. Full variable domain (outside the CDR3, taken from reference TRBV28 and TRBJ2-7): DVKVTQSSRYLVKRTGEKVFLECVQDMDHENMFWYRQDPGLGLRLIYFSYDVKMKEKGDIPEGYSVSREKKERFSLILESASTNQTSMYLCASGRDRSYEQYFGPGTRLTVT.

The genes are TRBV4-2 and TRBJ2-7; a possible D gene is TRBD1 (5 bases). Germline V gene sequence: CDR1 LGHNA, CDR2 YNFKEQ. V was shortened by 0 bases and J by 1 base, with 16 bases between the two germline ends. The CDR3 runs to 17 residues. The CDR3 here is CASSQDRLGLRSYEQYF. CDR3 bases: TGTGCCAGCAGCCAAGATCGACTGGGGCTCAGGTCCTACGAGCAGTACTTC.

The V gene is TRBV7-8, the J gene TRBJ1-2; weak D call: TRBD1 (5 bases). Trimming took off 5 bases at V and 0 bases at J, with 22 bases between the two ends. Germline CDR1 is SGHVS and CDR2 is FQNEAQ. The CDR3 covers 18 residues. CDR3 bases: TGTGCCAGCAGCGCATCGGGAGGAGACAGCCGCGCTAACTATGGCTACACCTTC. Translating it yields CASSASGGDSRANYGYTF.

J is TRBJ2-3 and V is TRBV3-1 (or the pseudogene TRBV3-2); 15 nucleotides agree with TRBD2. The CDR3 has 17 amino acids. The J segment lost 2 bases and the V segment lost 5 bases, leaving 5 bases of the junction unmatched. Germline V gene lookup returns CDR1 LGHDT and CDR2 YNNKEL (reference sequence). The CDR3 DNA sequence: TGTGCCAGCAGCAGGACTAGCGGGAGGGCCCACACAGATACGCAGTATTTT. It yields the protein CASSRTSGRAHTDTQYF.

V usage is TRBV11-3 and J usage is TRBJ1-5; D is uncertain. This CDR3 region has 16 residues. V shed 0 bases and J shed 0 bases, with 9 bases lying between them. Per germline, CDR1 SGHNT and CDR2 YENEEA. CDR3 nucleotide sequence: TGTGCCAGCAGCTTAGATTCGCGGGTTAGCAATCAGCCCCAGCATTTT. It translates to CASSLDSRVSNQPQHF. The full variable domain, its missing parts supplied by reference TRBV11-3 and TRBJ1-5, is EAGVVQSPRYKIIEKKQPVAFWCNPISGHNTLYWYLQNLGQGPELLIRYENEEAVDDSQLPKDRFSAERLKGVDSTLKIQPAELGDSAVYLCASSLDSRVSNQPQHFGDGTRLSIL.

The sample holds one count of this clone. The J gene is TRBJ2-2, the V gene TRBV4-1, with 7 positions matching TRBD2. This CDR3 contains 17 residues. The V gene's germline CDR1 is MGHRA and CDR2 YSYEKL. Trimming cost V 4 bases and J 4 bases; bases outside gene matches: 12. CDR3: CASSRSMSGRATGELFF. The CDR3 region has the DNA TGCGCCAGCAGCCGAAGTATGAGTGGGAGGGCCACCGGGGAGCTGTTTTTT.

The chain links TRBV12-3 or TRBV12-4 to TRBJ2-1; D is perhaps TRBD1 (5 bases). The V and J ends lost 6 bases and 8 bases respectively, with 11 bases between them. This CDR3 region has 12 residues. For the CDR3, the DNA is TGTGCCAGCAGCCTCTCAGGGTATGAGCAGTTCTTC. Amino acid sequence: CASSLSGYEQFF.

The chain couples TRBV9 to TRBJ2-1; 11 nucleotides align to TRBD2. V shed 4 bases, J shed 3 bases, and the junction held 6 bases outside the gene matches. CDR1 and CDR2 (germline): SGDLS, YYNGEE. The CDR3 spans 16 residues. The CDR3 reads CASSRGTSGHYNEQFF. As DNA, the CDR3 is TGTGCCAGCAGCCGGGGGACTAGCGGACACTACAATGAGCAGTTCTTC.

The chain combines TRBV28 with TRBJ2-5, with 7 bases that match TRBD1. V gave up 2 bases and J gave up 1 base; unmatched junction bases: 4. This CDR3 spans 15 amino acids. CDR1 MDHEN and CDR2 SYDVKM come from the germline V gene. The CDR3 nucleotides read TGTGCCAGCAGTTTACGGACAGGTACCCAAGAGACCCAGTACTTC. Its translation: CASSLRTGTQETQYF.

This chain connects TRBV6-5 to TRBJ2-7, with D possibly being TRBD1 (6 bases). Germline V lookup: CDR1 MNHEY, CDR2 SVGAGI. This CDR3 has 13 amino acids. Trimming took 10 bases from V and 2 from J, leaving 15 bases between them. The CDR3 DNA reads TGTGCCACTCGACGGGACATAGCCTACGAGCAGTACTTC. The encoded protein is CATRRDIAYEQYF.

The rearrangement links TRBV28 to TRBJ2-1; TRBD1 matches at 9 bases. Losses at the gene ends were 8 bases for V and 3 bases for J; bases not matched to a gene: 2. Per germline, CDR1 MDHEN and CDR2 SYDVKM. This CDR3 has 13 residues. The CDR3: CASLDRGYNEQFF. Here the CDR3 DNA reads TGTGCCAGCCTGGACAGGGGCTACAATGAGCAGTTCTTC.

This clone was recorded many times. The J gene is TRBJ1-4, the V gene TRBV5-4; 7 positions agree with TRBD1. The ends lost 4 bases at V and 14 bases at J; junction bases unmatched: 14. In germline, CDR1 is SGHNT, CDR2 YYREEE (reference sequence). CDR3 length: 14 amino acids. The CDR3 region is CASSPSPGQRLLFF. For the CDR3, the DNA is TGTGCCAGCAGCCCCAGTCCGGGACAGCGGCTTCTGTTTTTT. The complete variable domain, with remaining parts taken from reference TRBV5-4 and TRBJ1-4, reads ETGVTQSPTHLIKTRGQQVTLRCSSQSGHNTVSWYQQALGQGPQFIFQYYREEENGRGNFPPRFSGLQFPNYSSELNVNALELDDSALYLCASSPSPGQRLLFFGSGTQLSVL.

In DNA form, the CDR3 reads TGCGCCAGCAGCTCCACGGGGAATCAGCCCCAGCATTTT. This codes for CASSSTGNQPQHF. The rearrangement joins TRBV5-1 to TRBJ1-5; D gene ambiguous. CDR3 length: 13 residues. Germline V gene sequence: CDR1 SGHRS, CDR2 YFSETQ. Trimming pared 3 bases from V and 4 bases from J, leaving 8 bases between. The variable domain in full, completed from reference TRBV5-1 and TRBJ1-5, reads KAGVTQTPRYLIKTRGQQVTLSCSPISGHRSVSWYQQTPGQGLQFLFEYFSETQRNKGNFPGRFSGRQFSNSRSEMNVSTLELGDSALYLCASSSTGNQPQHFGDGTRLSIL.

The J gene is TRBJ2-1, the V gene TRBV5-4, with D unresolved. CDR3 length: 13 residues. Germline CDR1 reads SGHNT; CDR2 reads YYREEE (reference sequence). Trimming removed 5 bases at V and 5 bases at J, with 11 bases between. The CDR3 sequence is CASSPEVHNEQFF. The CDR3 DNA is TGTGCCAGCAGTCCTGAGGTGCACAATGAGCAGTTCTTC.

The chain combines TRBV6-2 or TRBV6-3 with TRBJ2-5; 11 bases are a match to TRBD2. The CDR3 length is 19 residues. Looked up from germline, CDR1 is MNHEY and CDR2 is SVGEGT. J was trimmed by 4 bases and V by 2 bases; bases with no gene match: 15. CDR3 sequence: CASSYPGTSGLAGRETQYF. The CDR3 coding sequence is TGTGCCAGCAGTTACCCCGGGACTAGCGGTTTGGCCGGGCGAGAGACCCAGTACTTC.

The genes are TRBV5-4 and TRBJ2-1, with 10 bases matching TRBD2. This CDR3 is built from 16 residues. J was trimmed by 6 bases and V by 0 bases; bases with no gene match: 6. Per the germline V gene, CDR1 is SGHNT and CDR2 is YYREEE (reference sequence). CDR3 sequence (DNA): TGTGCCAGCAGCTTGGTAAGGACTAGCGGACGCAATGAGCAGTTCTTC. Residues: CASSLVRTSGRNEQFF.

The CDR3 nucleotides read TGTGCCAGCTCACCGTCCAGGGGCGGCAATCAGCCCCAGCATTTT. Protein: CASSPSRGGNQPQHF. The chain uses TRBV18 and TRBJ1-5; perhaps TRBD1 as D (6 bases). Germline CDR1 KGHSH, CDR2 LQKENI. This CDR3 spans 15 amino acids. Trimming cost V 3 bases and J 2 bases, with 11 bases left between them.

This clone was counted once. V gene TRBV20-1 combines with J gene TRBJ1-2, with D uncertain. The length of the CDR3 is 11 residues. The germline gives CDR1 DFQATT, CDR2 SNEGSKA (reference sequence). The CDR3 protein is CSSIRGRGYTF. DNA for the CDR3: TGCAGCTCGATCAGAGGGAGAGGCTACACCTTC.

The chain uses TRBV18 and TRBJ1-2; D uncertain. The germline V gene encodes CDR1 KGHSH and CDR2 LQKENI. Trimming took 1 base from V and 8 from J, leaving 11 bases between them. CDR3 length: 13 residues. The chain's CDR3 is CASSPLQSDGYTF. CDR3 nucleotides: TGTGCCAGCTCACCACTACAGAGTGACGGCTACACCTTC.

The rearrangement uses TRBV2 and TRBJ1-5; D remains ambiguous. Trimming removed 3 bases at V and 8 bases at J, with 5 bases between. The germline gives CDR1 SNHLY, CDR2 FYNNEI. This CDR3 spans 11 amino acids. DNA for the CDR3: TGTGCCAGCAGTGAGGGCGAGCCCCAGCATTTT. Translation: CASSEGEPQHF.

The rearrangement links TRBV6-5 to TRBJ1-1; no firm D call. The V gene lost 2 bases and the J gene lost 8 bases, with 6 bases spanning the gap. Looked up from germline, CDR1 is MNHEY and CDR2 is SVGAGI. The CDR3 spans 11 residues. CDR3 nucleotide sequence: TGTGCCAGCAGTTACCGCAGGGAAGCTTTCTTT. Its translation is CASSYRREAFF.

Worth noting for this clone: Other DNA sequences in the same sample also yield this CDR3. The CDR3 spells CASRQGNYEQYF. The CDR3 DNA sequence: TGTGCCAGCAGACAGGGTAACTACGAGCAGTACTTC. V gene TRBV2 combines with J gene TRBJ2-7, with a weak D call TRBD1 (6 bases). The germline V and J ends were trimmed by 6 bases and 3 bases, with 9 bases remaining between them. The germline gives CDR1 SNHLY, CDR2 FYNNEI. The length of the CDR3 is 12 residues.

The chain is built from TRBV7-3 and TRBJ2-1, with TRBD1 as a possible D gene (6 bases). This CDR3 region has 15 residues. Trimming removed 2 bases at V and 4 bases at J, with 12 bases between. CDR1 and CDR2 (germline): SGHTA, FQGTGA. As DNA, the CDR3 is TGTGCCAGCAGCTTATTCGGGACAAATTACAATGAGCAGTTCTTC. The encoded protein is CASSLFGTNYNEQFF.

The genes are TRBV27 and TRBJ2-5; a possible D gene is TRBD2 (6 bases). The CDR3 contains 18 residues. CDR1 MNHEY and CDR2 SMNVEV come from the germline V gene (reference sequence). V was clipped by 3 bases and J by 1 base, with 21 bases between them. The CDR3 DNA reads as TGTGCCAGCAGTTTCCGAGCTTTGGGCGGGGCTGGCCAAGAGACCCAGTACTTC. Translated: CASSFRALGGAGQETQYF.

V and J are TRBV9 and TRBJ2-5, with D perhaps TRBD2 (5 bases). The CDR3 runs to 15 residues. Germline CDR1 SGDLS, CDR2 YYNGEE. Trimming removed 4 bases at V and 2 bases at J, with 15 bases between. This CDR3 is CASSPTPGRQETQYF. DNA of the CDR3: TGTGCCAGCAGCCCTACGCCTGGGAGACAAGAGACCCAGTACTTC.